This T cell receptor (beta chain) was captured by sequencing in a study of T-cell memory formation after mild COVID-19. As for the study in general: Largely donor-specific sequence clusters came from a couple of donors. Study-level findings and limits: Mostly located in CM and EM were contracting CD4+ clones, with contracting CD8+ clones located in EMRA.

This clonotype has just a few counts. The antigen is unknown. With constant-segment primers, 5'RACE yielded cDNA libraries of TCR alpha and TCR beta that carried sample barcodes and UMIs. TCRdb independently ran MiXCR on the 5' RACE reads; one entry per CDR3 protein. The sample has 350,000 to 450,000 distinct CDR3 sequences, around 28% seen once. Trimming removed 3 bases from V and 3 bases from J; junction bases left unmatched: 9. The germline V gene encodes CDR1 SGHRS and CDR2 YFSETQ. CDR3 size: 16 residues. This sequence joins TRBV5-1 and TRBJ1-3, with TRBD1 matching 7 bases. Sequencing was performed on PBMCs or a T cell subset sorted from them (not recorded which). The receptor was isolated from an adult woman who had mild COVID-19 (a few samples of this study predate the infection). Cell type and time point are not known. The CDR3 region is CASSSGQERSGNTIYF. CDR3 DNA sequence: TGCGCCAGCAGCTCTGGACAGGAACGGAGTGGAAACACCATATATTTT.